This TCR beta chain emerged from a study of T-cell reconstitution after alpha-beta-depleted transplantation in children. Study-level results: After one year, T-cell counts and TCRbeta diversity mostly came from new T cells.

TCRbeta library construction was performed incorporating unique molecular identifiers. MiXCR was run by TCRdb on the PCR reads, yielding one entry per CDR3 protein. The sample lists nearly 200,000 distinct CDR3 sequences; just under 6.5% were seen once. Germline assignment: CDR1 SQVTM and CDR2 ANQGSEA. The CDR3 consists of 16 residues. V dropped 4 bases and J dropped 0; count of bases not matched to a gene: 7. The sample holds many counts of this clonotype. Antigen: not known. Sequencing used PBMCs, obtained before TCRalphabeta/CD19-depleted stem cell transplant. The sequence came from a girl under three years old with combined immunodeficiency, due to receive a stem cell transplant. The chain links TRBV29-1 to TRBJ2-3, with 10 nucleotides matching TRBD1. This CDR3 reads CSVGEGQGTSTDTQYF. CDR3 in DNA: TGCAGCGTTGGTGAGGGACAGGGGACTAGCACAGATACGCAGTATTTT.